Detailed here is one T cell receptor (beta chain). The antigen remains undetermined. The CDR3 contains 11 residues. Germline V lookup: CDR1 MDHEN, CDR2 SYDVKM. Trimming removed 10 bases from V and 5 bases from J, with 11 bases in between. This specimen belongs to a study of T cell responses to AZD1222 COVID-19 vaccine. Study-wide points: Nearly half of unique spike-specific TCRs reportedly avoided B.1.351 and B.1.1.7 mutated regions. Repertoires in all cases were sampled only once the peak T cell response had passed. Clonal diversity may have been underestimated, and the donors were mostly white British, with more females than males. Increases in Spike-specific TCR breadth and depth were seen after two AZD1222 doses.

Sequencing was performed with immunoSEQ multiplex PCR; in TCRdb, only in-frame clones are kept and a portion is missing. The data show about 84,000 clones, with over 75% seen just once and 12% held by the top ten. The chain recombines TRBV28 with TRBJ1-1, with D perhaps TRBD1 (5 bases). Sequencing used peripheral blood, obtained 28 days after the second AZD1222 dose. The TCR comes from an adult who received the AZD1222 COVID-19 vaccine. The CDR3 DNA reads TGTGCCACCTGGGGGGGGACTGAAGCTTTCTTT. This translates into CATWGGTEAFF.